This T cell receptor (beta chain) is drawn from a study of early T cells in non-severe SARS-CoV-2 infection (dated by TCRdb to the early 2020s). Background on the whole study: TCR sequencing used bulk RNA from unsorted whole blood, so alpha and beta chains could not be paired. Paper-wide results and their limitations: VDJdb matching was skewed toward anti-spike CD8 responses and likely underestimated virus-specific expansions by missing private and CD4 specificities.

A distance of 16 bases separates the germline ends of V and J, which lose 4 bases and 4 bases respectively. CDR1 and CDR2, looked up from the germline V gene, are SGHRS and YFSETQ. The CDR3 spans 15 residues, from the cysteine through the phenylalanine. The only DNA kept is the CDR3, 45 bases in frame from the first base. The method behind the library was 5' RACE. The sequencer was a NextSeq 500. In the TCR library protocol, unique molecular identifiers were attached to individual cDNA molecules to correct for PCR bias and sequencing error. Sequencing covered both TCR alpha and beta chains, and within each sample the abundances of alpha and beta sequences were tightly co-correlated. The original pipeline was this. V gene, J gene and CDR3 annotation of TCR sequences was performed with Decombinator V4. TCRs were defined as expanded if a significant change between any two time points was detected under a Poisson model with p below 0.0001. Abundances of TCRs were expressed as counts per million after normalisation to the total number of TCRs sequenced in each sample. MAIT TCRs were defined by TRAV1-2 paired with TRAJ12, TRAJ20 or TRAJ33, and iNKT TCRs by TRAV10 paired with TRAJ18. VDJdb, accessed 1 November 2021, was searched for CMV, EBV and SARS-CoV-2 annotated TCRs, excluding TCRs annotated for multiple antigens. TCRdb's own reprocessing of the public reads used fastp at Q25 and MiXCR and kept productive beta chains. CDR3 protein sequences are deduplicated, and each keeps its most common genes and DNA. These V and J calls are TCRdb output, not the study's own analysis. For this sample there are tens of thousands of distinct CDR3 sequences; 3.5% to 4.5% appear just once. The ten top clones hold around 5.6% of the sample.

Set within a cohort of healthcare workers in London, UK, this nested case-control study involved weekly PCR testing of nasopharyngeal swabs along with blood sampling. Healthcare workers were recruited between 23 and 31 March 2020, during the week of the UK lockdown, and were followed weekly for up to about 15 weeks. This clonotype showed up many times. Its antigen specificity is not known. The record has no base qualities; no much larger clone is one base away. Recombination linked TRBV5-1 to TRBJ2-3, with TRBD1 perhaps the D gene, on 6 matching bases. Specimen: whole blood. The sequence was obtained from an adult who was a healthcare worker with PCR-confirmed SARS-CoV-2 infection or an uninfected control (not recorded which). The CDR3: CASSPLRQVADTQYF. The nucleotides are TGCGCCAGCAGCCCCCTGAGACAGGTTGCAGATACGCAGTATTTT.